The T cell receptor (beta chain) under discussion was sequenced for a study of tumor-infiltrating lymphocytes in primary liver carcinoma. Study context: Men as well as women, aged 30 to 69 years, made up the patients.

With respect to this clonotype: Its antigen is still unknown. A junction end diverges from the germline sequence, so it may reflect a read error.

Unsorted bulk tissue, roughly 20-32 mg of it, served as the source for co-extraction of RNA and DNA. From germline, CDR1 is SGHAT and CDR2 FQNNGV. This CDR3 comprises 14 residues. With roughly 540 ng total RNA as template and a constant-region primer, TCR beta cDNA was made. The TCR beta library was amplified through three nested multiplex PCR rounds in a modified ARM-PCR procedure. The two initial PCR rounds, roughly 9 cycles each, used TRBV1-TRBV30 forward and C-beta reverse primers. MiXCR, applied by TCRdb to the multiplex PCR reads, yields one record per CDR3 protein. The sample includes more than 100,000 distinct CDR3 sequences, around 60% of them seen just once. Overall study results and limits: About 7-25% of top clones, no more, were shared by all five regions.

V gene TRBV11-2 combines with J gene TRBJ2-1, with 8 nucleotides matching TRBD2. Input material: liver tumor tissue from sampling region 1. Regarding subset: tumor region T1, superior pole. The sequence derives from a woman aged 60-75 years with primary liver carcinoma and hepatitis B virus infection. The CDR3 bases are TGTGCCAGCAGCCTCGGACTAGCTAACAATGAGAAGCTCTTC. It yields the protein CASSLGLANNEKLF.